The T cell receptor (beta chain) described here comes from a study of T cells in Graves' hyperthyroidism and ophthalmopathy. Amplification targeted TCR beta CDR3 regions from RNA transcripts. The TCR CDR3 first-round RT-PCR relied on the HTBI primer set. Via MiXCR, TCRdb re-called the multiplex PCR reads, giving one row per CDR3 protein. The top ten hold approximately 10% of the sample, which has 300,000 to 450,000 distinct CDR3 sequences, 11% to 15% seen once. Used for diagnoses were clinical symptoms, serum thyroxine and TRAb, thyroid ultrasound and orbital computed tomography. The authors took PBMCs from 9.5 to 10 ml fresh peripheral blood. In its sample, this clonotype was seen many times. This CDR3 comprises 14 residues. Per germline, CDR1 SGHRS and CDR2 YFSETQ. V shed 4 bases and J shed 7 bases, with 14 bases lying between them.

The TCR was taken from a woman in her fifties or sixties with Graves' hyperthyroidism. This chain uses TRBV5-1 with TRBJ1-4; D may be TRBD1 (5 bases). Sequencing was performed on blood. CDR3 nucleotide sequence: TGCGCCAGCAGCGGCGACGGGGGGGGTGAAAAACTGTTTTTT. Translating gives CASSGDGGGEKLFF.